This T cell receptor (beta chain) was recovered during a study of T-cell memory formation after mild COVID-19. From the 5' RACE reads, TCRdb called clonotypes with MiXCR, one entry per CDR3 protein. The table lists hundreds of thousands of distinct CDR3 sequences, approximately 16% of them singletons. Germline V gives CDR1 SGHKS, CDR2 YYEKEE (reference sequence). This CDR3 has 16 residues. The V and J ends lost 7 bases and 3 bases, in that order; junction bases with no gene match: 14. This chain links TRBV5-5 with TRBJ1-1; 8 bases line up with TRBD1. Sequencing used PBMCs or a T cell subset sorted from them (not recorded which). This receptor was obtained from a man between 18 and 35 years old who had mild COVID-19 (a few samples of this study predate the infection). Cell type and time point are not known. The DNA of the CDR3 is TGTGCCAGCGGAAAAGGACAGGGCGCTTCTGACACTGAAGCTTTCTTT. Translated, it gives CASGKGQGASDTEAFF. Full variable domain (remainder filled in from reference TRBV5-5 and TRBJ1-1): DAGVTQSPTHLIKTRGQQVTLRCSPISGHKSVSWYQQVLGQGPQFIFQYYEKEERGRGNFPDRFSARQFPNYSSELNVNALLLGDSALYLCASGKGQGASDTEAFFGQGTRLTVV.